These T cell receptor beta chains were read from a single sample in a study of response to subunit inactivated influenza vaccine. TCRdb itself ran the RT-PCR reads through MiXCR, one entry per CDR3 protein. The sample carries around 710,000 distinct CDR3 sequences, 11% to 15% recorded once. Material: PBMCs from blood, obtained less than 15 days before vaccination. These receptors came from a man aged 45 to 65 who received an inactivated influenza vaccine. Both conserved end residues are part of each CDR3.

j_call v_call cdr3_aa
TRBJ2-7 TRBV7-9 CASSSPRGITYEQYF
TRBJ2-4 TRBV2 CASTGLAAEAKNIQYF
TRBJ2-5 TRBV10-3 CAISERQGAETQYF
TRBJ2-5 TRBV6-1 CASRPGLAGGETQYF
TRBJ2-1 TRBV6-4 CASSDSLAGGYNEQFF
TRBJ2-5 TRBV20-1 CSARPRQGAGAETQYF
TRBJ2-5 TRBV6-1 CASTYGTGYQETQYF
TRBJ2-1 TRBV7-8 CASSLPTGGNYNEQFF
TRBJ1-5 TRBV27 CANSTPDRCLTKPQHF
TRBJ2-7 TRBV7-9 CASSSWTSGEQYF
TRBJ2-7 TRBV20-1 CSVRRRLRKGYEQYF
TRBJ2-1 TRBV28 CAGGGPADYNEQFF
TRBJ2-4 TRBV12-3/TRBV12-4 CASVMAVLLAKNIQYF
TRBJ2-1 TRBV5-1 CASSPPGSDEQFF
TRBJ2-2 TRBV20-1 CSASPRGVSNTGELFF
TRBJ2-7 TRBV28 CASTHWDNSYEQYF
TRBJ2-7 TRBV18 CASSLTGPGEQYF
TRBJ2-5 TRBV6-5 CASSYVGTEETQYF
TRBJ2-1 TRBV12-3/TRBV12-4 CASSSGARGNNEQFF
TRBJ2-7 TRBV15 CATSWTSGSYEQYF
TRBJ2-5 TRBV9 CASSVASGYQETQYF
TRBJ2-7 TRBV7-2 CASSLVGAYEQYF
TRBJ1-2 TRBV20-1 CSASYRVGGYTF
TRBJ2-1 TRBV19 CASSIRGTRIPREQFF
TRBJ2-5 TRBV30 CAWSALTETGTQYF
TRBJ2-2 TRBV20-1 CSALGQNTGELFF
TRBJ1-1 TRBV2 CASSEWKWGLNTEAFF
TRBJ1-2 TRBV4-3 CASSPQENANYGYTF
TRBJ2-3 TRBV12-3/TRBV12-4 CASSLRGGGADTQYF
TRBJ2-7 TRBV29-1 CSVVRRAGEQYF
TRBJ1-1 TRBV6-2/TRBV6-3 CASSYRESAFF
TRBJ2-2 TRBV18 CASTVNTGELFF
TRBJ2-5 TRBV20-1 CSARGTGQLRETQYF
TRBJ2-1 TRBV9 CASSPFNQRDEQLF
TRBJ2-7 TRBV12-3/TRBV12-4 CASSLGGLAGFYEQYF
TRBJ1-1 TRBV7-2 CASSLIRMNTEAFF
TRBJ2-2 TRBV5-4 CASSTLGLVRTGELFF
TRBJ2-6 TRBV12-3/TRBV12-4 CASSQVSGANVLTF
TRBJ1-6 TRBV7-8 CASSYGASYNSPLHF
TRBJ2-7 TRBV10-3 CAISELAGGSYEQYF
TRBJ2-7 TRBV3-1 CASSQGSGGTPYEQYF
TRBJ2-2 TRBV5-6 CASSATGEMNTGELFF
TRBJ2-7 TRBV20-1 CSATPRTPYSYEQYF
TRBJ2-7 TRBV7-6 CASSVTSRTAIPYEQYF
TRBJ2-3 TRBV5-1 CASSLAWEDDTQYF
TRBJ2-5 TRBV7-8 CASSLLRMTEETQYF
TRBJ1-1 TRBV20-1 CSASRDRENLPRAFF
TRBJ2-5 TRBV3-1 CASSQGRGGHQETQYF